The source of this TCR beta chain is a study of blood T cells in healthy people across ages. Overall study findings and caveats: Diversity of TCR beta per million T cells declined in a roughly linear way with age.

About this clonotype: Antigen unknown.

Germline-derived CDR1 and CDR2 are DFQATT and SNEGSKA (reference sequence). The CDR3 loop spans 13 amino acids. Sample-barcoded 5' priming and a J-beta primer mix drove a second PCR of roughly 7 to 11 cycles. The template-switch adaptor was a 5' adaptor with 12 random nucleotides. It tagged each cDNA molecule. TCRdb reprocessed the 5' RACE reads via MiXCR and lists one record per CDR3 protein. Of 700,000 to 950,000 distinct CDR3 sequences listed, roughly 64% are singletons. The source material was blood. This chain joins TRBV20-1 and TRBJ2-1; D gene unclear. This clonotype was obtained from a man in his thirties or forties in good health. The CDR3 sequence is CSGEADSYNEQFF. The CDR3 DNA follows: TGCTCAGGAGAGGCGGACTCCTACAATGAGCAGTTCTTC.